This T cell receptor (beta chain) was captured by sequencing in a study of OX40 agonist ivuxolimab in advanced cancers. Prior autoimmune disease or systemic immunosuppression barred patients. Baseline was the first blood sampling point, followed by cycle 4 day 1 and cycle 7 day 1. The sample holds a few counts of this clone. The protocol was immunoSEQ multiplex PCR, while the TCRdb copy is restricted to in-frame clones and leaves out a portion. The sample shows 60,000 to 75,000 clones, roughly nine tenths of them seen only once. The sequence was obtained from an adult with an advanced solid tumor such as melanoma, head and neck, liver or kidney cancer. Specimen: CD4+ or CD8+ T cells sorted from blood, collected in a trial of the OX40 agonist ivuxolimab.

The CDR3 DNA follows: TGTGCCAGCAGTGGGACAGGGATCTACGAGCAGTACTTC. Residues: CASSGTGIYEQYF. The chain combines TRBV6-5 with TRBJ2-7; 9 bases match TRBD1. CDR1 and CDR2 from the germline V gene are MNHEY and SVGAGI. With V trimmed by 5 bases and J by 3 bases, 2 bases remained unmatched. The CDR3 is made up of 13 amino acids.